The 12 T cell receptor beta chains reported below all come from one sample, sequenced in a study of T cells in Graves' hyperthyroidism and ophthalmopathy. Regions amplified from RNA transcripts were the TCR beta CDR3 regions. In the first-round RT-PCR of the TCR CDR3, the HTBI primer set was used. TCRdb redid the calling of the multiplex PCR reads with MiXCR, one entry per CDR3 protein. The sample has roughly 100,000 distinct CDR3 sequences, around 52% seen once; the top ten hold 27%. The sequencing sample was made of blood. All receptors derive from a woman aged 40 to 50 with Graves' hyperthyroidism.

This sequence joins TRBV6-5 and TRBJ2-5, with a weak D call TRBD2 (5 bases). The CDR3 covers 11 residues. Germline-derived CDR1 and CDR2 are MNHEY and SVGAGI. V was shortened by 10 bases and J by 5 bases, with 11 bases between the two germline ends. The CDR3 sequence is CAIGGVETQYF. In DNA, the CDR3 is TGTGCCATAGGAGGTGTGGAGACCCAGTACTTC.

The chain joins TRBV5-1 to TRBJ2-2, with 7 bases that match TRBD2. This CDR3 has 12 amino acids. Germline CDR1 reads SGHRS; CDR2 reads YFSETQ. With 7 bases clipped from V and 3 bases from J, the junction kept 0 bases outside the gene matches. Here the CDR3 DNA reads TGCGCCAGCGCGGGAGACACCGGGGAGCTGTTTTTT. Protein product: CASAGDTGELFF.

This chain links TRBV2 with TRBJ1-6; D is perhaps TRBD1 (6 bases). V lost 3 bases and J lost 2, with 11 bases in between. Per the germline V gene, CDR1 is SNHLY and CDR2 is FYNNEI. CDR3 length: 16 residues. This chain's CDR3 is CASSDSGGTYNSPLHF. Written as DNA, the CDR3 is TGTGCCAGCAGTGATTCGGGGGGCACCTATAATTCACCCCTCCACTTT.

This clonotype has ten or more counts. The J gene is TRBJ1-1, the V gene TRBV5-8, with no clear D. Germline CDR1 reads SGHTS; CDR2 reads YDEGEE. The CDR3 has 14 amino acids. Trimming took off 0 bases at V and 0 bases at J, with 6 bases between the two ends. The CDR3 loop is CASSLGELNTEAFF. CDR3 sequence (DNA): TGTGCCAGCAGCTTGGGGGAGCTGAACACTGAAGCTTTCTTT.

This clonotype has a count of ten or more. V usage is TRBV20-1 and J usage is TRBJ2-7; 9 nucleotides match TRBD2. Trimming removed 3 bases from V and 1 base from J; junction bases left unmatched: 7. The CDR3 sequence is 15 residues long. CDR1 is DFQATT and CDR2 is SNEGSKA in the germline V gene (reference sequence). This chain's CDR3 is CSASGVAGVSYEQYF. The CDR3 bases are TGCAGTGCTAGCGGAGTAGCGGGAGTGTCCTACGAGCAGTACTTC.

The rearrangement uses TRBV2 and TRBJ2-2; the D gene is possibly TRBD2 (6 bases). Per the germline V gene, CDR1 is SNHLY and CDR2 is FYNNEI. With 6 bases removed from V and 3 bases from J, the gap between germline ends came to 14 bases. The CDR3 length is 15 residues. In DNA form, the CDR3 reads TGTGCCAGCAGGGACCTAGCGTGGGACACCGGGGAGCTGTTTTTT. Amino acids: CASRDLAWDTGELFF. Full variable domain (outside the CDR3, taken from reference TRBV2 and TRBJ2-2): EPEVTQTPSHQVTQMGQEVILRCVPISNHLYFYWYRQILGQKVEFLVSFYNNEISEKSEIFDDQFSVERPDGSNFTLKIRSTKLEDSAMYFCASRDLAWDTGELFFGEGSRLTVL.

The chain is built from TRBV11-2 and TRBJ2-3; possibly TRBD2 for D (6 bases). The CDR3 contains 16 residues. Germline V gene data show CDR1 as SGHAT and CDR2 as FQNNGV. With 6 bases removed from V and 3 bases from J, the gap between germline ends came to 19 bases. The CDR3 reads CASSPGRGFGTDTQYF. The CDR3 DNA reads TGTGCCAGCAGTCCAGGTCGGGGGTTTGGGACAGATACGCAGTATTTT.

The chain's CDR3 is CSWTPQRGNTIYF. The CDR3 DNA is TGCAGCTGGACTCCGCAGAGAGGAAACACCATATATTTT. The gene calls are TRBV29-1 and TRBJ1-3; the D is unclear. V was clipped by 8 bases and J by 4 bases, with 15 bases between them. Germline V gene sequence: CDR1 SQVTM, CDR2 ANQGSEA. This CDR3 region has 13 residues.

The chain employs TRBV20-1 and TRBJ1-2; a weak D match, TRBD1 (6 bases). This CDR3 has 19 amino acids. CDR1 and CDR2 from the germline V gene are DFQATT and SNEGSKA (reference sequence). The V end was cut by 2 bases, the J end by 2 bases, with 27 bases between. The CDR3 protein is CSARLLGVQGGRLNYGYTF. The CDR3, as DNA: TGCAGTGCTAGACTCTTAGGCGTACAAGGGGGACGTCTCAACTATGGCTACACCTTC.

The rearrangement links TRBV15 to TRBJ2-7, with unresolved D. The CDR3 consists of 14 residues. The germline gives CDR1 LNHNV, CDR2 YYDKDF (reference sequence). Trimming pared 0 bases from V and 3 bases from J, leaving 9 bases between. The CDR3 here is CATSREKGGYEQYF. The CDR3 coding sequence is TGTGCCACCAGCAGAGAAAAGGGCGGCTACGAGCAGTACTTC. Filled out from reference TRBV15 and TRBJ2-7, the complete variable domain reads DAMVIQNPRYQVTQFGKPVTLSCSQTLNHNVMYWYQQKSSQAPKLLFHYYDKDFNNEADTPDNFQSRRPNTSFCFLDIRSPGLGDTAMYLCATSREKGGYEQYFGPGTRLTVT.

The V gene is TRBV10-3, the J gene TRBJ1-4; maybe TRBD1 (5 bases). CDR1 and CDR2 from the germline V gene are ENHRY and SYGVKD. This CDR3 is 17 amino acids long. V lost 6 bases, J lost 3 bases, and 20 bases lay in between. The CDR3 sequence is CAIRGRPGQLPNEKLFF. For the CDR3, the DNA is TGTGCCATCAGGGGACGGCCGGGCCAGCTACCTAATGAAAAACTGTTTTTT.

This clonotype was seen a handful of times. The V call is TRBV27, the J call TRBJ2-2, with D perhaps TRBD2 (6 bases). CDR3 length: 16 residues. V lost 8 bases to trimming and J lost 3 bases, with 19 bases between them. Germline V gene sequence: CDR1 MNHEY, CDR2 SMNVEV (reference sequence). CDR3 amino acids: CASGILAGTYTGELFF. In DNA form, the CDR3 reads TGTGCCAGCGGAATCTTGGCGGGGACTTACACCGGGGAGCTGTTTTTT.